These 12 T cell receptor beta chains were all obtained from the same sample, sequenced in a study of blood T cell repertoires in COVID-19. Sequencing was performed with immunoSEQ multiplex PCR; in TCRdb, only in-frame clones are kept and a portion is missing. The table shows around 250,000 clones, with about 82% occurring only once. The source material was peripheral blood. These receptor sequences come from a man older than 75 with acute or convalescent COVID-19.

The J gene is TRBJ1-1, the V gene TRBV4-2, with TRBD1 identical over 7 bases. Germline CDR1 and CDR2: LGHNA and YNFKEQ. The trim removed 6 bases at V and 1 base at J, leaving 5 bases unmatched. The CDR3 has 14 amino acids. The CDR3 reads CASSAGQPNTEAFF. CDR3 in DNA: TGTGCCAGCAGTGCGGGACAGCCGAACACTGAAGCTTTCTTT.

The genes are TRBV4-2 and TRBJ1-4; 10 positions agree with TRBD1. The CDR3 is 17 residues long. The trim removed 1 base at V and 6 bases at J, leaving 8 bases unmatched. Germline-derived CDR1 and CDR2 are LGHNA and YNFKEQ. CDR3 protein: CASSQAGDRGRDEKLFF. The CDR3 DNA follows: TGTGCCAGCAGCCAAGCGGGAGACAGGGGGCGCGATGAAAAACTGTTTTTT.

The chain uses TRBV6-5 and TRBJ1-1, with 10 bases fitting TRBD1. Germline CDR1 is MNHEY and CDR2 is SVGAGI. The junction had 6 bases not matched to a gene; V was cut back by 6 bases and J by 5 bases. The CDR3 length is 14 residues. The CDR3 DNA is TGTGCCAGCAGGGGACAGGGGTTGTCAACTGAAGCTTTCTTT. It is translated as CASRGQGLSTEAFF.

The V gene is TRBV10-3, the J gene TRBJ1-6; TRBD1 matches 8 bases. Germline assignment: CDR1 ENHRY and CDR2 SYGVKD. After removal of 10 bases from V and 7 bases from J, the junction contained 6 bases not matched to a gene. The CDR3 extends over 13 amino acids. CDR3 nucleotides: TGTGCCAGCCGACAGGGGCCGAATTCACCCCTCCACTTT. This encodes CASRQGPNSPLHF.

J is TRBJ1-2 and V is TRBV15; D is unresolved. The germline V gene encodes CDR1 LNHNV and CDR2 YYDKDF (reference sequence). V lost 0 bases, J lost 3 bases, and 11 bases lay in between. This CDR3 region has 15 residues. The DNA for the CDR3 is TGTGCCACCAGCAGAGATCGTGACACGGACTATGGCTACACCTTC. Translated: CATSRDRDTDYGYTF.

This chain connects TRBV6-5 to TRBJ2-4, with a tentative D call TRBD2 (6 bases). The germline V gene encodes CDR1 MNHEY and CDR2 SVGAGI. Trimming stripped 11 bases from V and 3 bases from J, with 17 bases between. The CDR3 has 14 residues. Here the CDR3 reads CALSSGDGKNIQYF. CDR3 DNA: TGTGCCCTAAGCTCGGGGGATGGCAAAAACATTCAGTACTTC.

The chain joins TRBV28 to TRBJ1-2; 9 bases are a match to TRBD1. With 4 bases clipped from V and 1 base from J, the junction kept 4 bases outside the gene matches. CDR3 length: 15 amino acids. Germline loops: CDR1 MDHEN, CDR2 SYDVKM. In DNA form, the CDR3 reads TGTGCCAGCAGTTCCCGACAGGGGGGTAACTATGGCTACACCTTC. It translates to CASSSRQGGNYGYTF.

This chain connects TRBV24-1 to TRBJ2-3, with 9 bases that match TRBD1. The CDR3 is 16 amino acids. Germline V gene data show CDR1 as KGHDR and CDR2 as SFDVKD. V trimming: 4 bases; J trimming: 5 bases; junction bases outside the gene matches: 9. This CDR3 reads CATSDPGQGSGDTQYF. CDR3 nucleotide sequence: TGTGCCACCAGTGACCCGGGACAGGGCTCAGGAGATACGCAGTATTTT.

This rearrangement joins TRBV2 to TRBJ2-5; no firm D call. The CDR3 is 14 residues long. Looked up from germline, CDR1 is SNHLY and CDR2 is FYNNEI. V was cut by 5 bases and J by 2 bases, with 12 bases left in between. CDR3 in amino acids: CASSYQLSQETQYF. CDR3 in DNA: TGTGCCAGCAGTTACCAGTTGTCTCAAGAGACCCAGTACTTC.

This clone showed up just once. V gene TRBV28 combines with J gene TRBJ1-1; TRBD1 agrees at 8 bases. The CDR3 runs 17 residues. The trim removed 5 bases at V and 4 bases at J, leaving 15 bases unmatched. Per germline, CDR1 MDHEN and CDR2 SYDVKM. This CDR3 reads CASSRLDRVSIGTEAFF. CDR3 nucleotides: TGTGCCAGCAGTCGCCTGGACAGGGTTTCCATCGGCACTGAAGCTTTCTTT.

This chain links TRBV15 with TRBJ2-7; 8 nucleotides agree with TRBD2. Germline V gene sequence: CDR1 LNHNV, CDR2 YYDKDF (reference sequence). The J segment lost 7 bases and the V segment lost 2 bases, leaving 7 bases of the junction unmatched. The CDR3 is made up of 14 amino acids. The CDR3: CATSRSGGAWEQYF. The CDR3 DNA reads as TGTGCCACCAGCAGATCGGGAGGGGCTTGGGAGCAGTACTTC.

This sequence joins TRBV7-9 and TRBJ2-1; 9 positions match TRBD1. CDR1 is SEHNR, CDR2 FQNEAQ, per germline (reference sequence). The CDR3 contains 16 residues. With V trimmed by 2 bases and J by 9 bases, 11 bases remained unmatched. The CDR3 region has the DNA TGTGCCAGCAGCTTATTAGCTCCGGGACAGGGCGGTGAGCAGTTCTTC. Translated: CASSLLAPGQGGEQFF.